The 13 T cell receptor beta chains listed next were all sequenced from one sample in a study of cytomegalovirus exposure and HLA in healthy donors. PCR used 60 Vbeta primers and 13 Jbeta primers. The protocol was immunoSEQ multiplex PCR, while the TCRdb copy is restricted to in-frame clones and leaves out a portion. The data hold over 80,000 clones, with 65% to 85% observed a single time. Sequenced material: PBMCs. Receptor source: a man aged 35 to 55 in good health and CMV-seropositive.

In this sample, this clone turned up a few times. The CDR3 DNA is TGTGCCAGCAGTGCCTTGGGACAAGCATATGGCTACACCTTC. Protein product: CASSALGQAYGYTF. V usage is TRBV2 and J usage is TRBJ1-2, with a tentative D call TRBD1 (6 bases). Germline V gives CDR1 SNHLY, CDR2 FYNNEI. The CDR3 sequence is 14 residues long. The V end was cut by 4 bases, the J end by 5 bases, with 14 bases between.

The chain recombines TRBV15 with TRBJ2-4; tentative D call: TRBD2 (5 bases). This CDR3 has 14 residues. V was cut by 1 base and J by 9 bases, with 13 bases left in between. CDR1 is LNHNV and CDR2 is YYDKDF in the germline V gene (reference sequence). The CDR3 reads CATSRVSAEGIQYF. As DNA, the CDR3 is TGTGCCACCAGCAGAGTGTCGGCAGAGGGCATTCAGTACTTC.

The chain carries TRBV30 and TRBJ1-1; D is undetermined. The CDR3 sequence is 14 residues long. V gave up 0 bases and J gave up 4 bases, with 12 bases separating them. CDR1 and CDR2 from the germline V gene are GTSNPN and SVGIG (reference sequence). The CDR3 loop reads CAWSVGGKGTEAFF. CDR3 coding DNA: TGTGCCTGGAGTGTTGGAGGAAAAGGCACTGAAGCTTTCTTT.

The chain has TRBV27 and TRBJ1-2; D is perhaps TRBD1 (6 bases). Germline V gives CDR1 MNHEY, CDR2 SMNVEV (reference sequence). V was pared by 5 bases and J by 2 bases, with 21 bases between. The CDR3 is made up of 17 amino acids. As DNA, the CDR3 is TGTGCCAGCAGTCATGACCTGATAACAGGGCCGAACTATGGCTACACCTTC. Its protein is CASSHDLITGPNYGYTF.

The V call is TRBV11-2, the J call TRBJ2-7, with TRBD2 matching over 7 bases. The CDR3 is 14 amino acids. V lost 3 bases to trimming and J lost 6 bases; unmatched junction nucleotides: 8. Per germline, CDR1 SGHAT and CDR2 FQNNGV. CDR3: CASSFLAAHREQYF. The CDR3 coding sequence is TGTGCCAGCAGCTTCCTAGCGGCCCATCGCGAGCAGTACTTC.

This chain uses TRBV6-1 with TRBJ2-7; the match to TRBD1 covers 7 bases. The CDR3 is 13 residues long. After removal of 10 bases from V and 2 bases from J, the junction contained 8 bases not matched to a gene. Germline CDR1 reads MNHNS; CDR2 reads SASEGT. Here the CDR3 reads CATISGTAYEQYF. The DNA of the CDR3 is TGTGCCACCATATCCGGGACAGCCTACGAGCAGTACTTC.

This rearrangement joins TRBV11-3 to TRBJ2-7, with a weak D call TRBD1 (6 bases). The CDR3 has 13 residues. Germline CDR1 and CDR2: SGHNT and YENEEA. V was cut by 1 base and J by 3 bases, with 7 bases left in between. The CDR3 sequence: CASSLGQDYEQYF. Written as DNA, the CDR3 is TGTGCCAGCAGCTTAGGACAGGACTACGAGCAGTACTTC.

The V gene is TRBV15, the J gene TRBJ1-3; D is unresolved. Germline lookup yields CDR1 LNHNV and CDR2 YYDKDF (reference sequence). Trimming removed 0 bases at V and 0 bases at J, with 9 bases between. This CDR3 spans 16 amino acids. DNA for the CDR3: TGTGCCACCAGCAGAGAAATGGTGAGCTCTGGAAACACCATATATTTT. It yields the protein CATSREMVSSGNTIYF.

The genes are TRBV11-2 and TRBJ2-7, with 8 bases identical to TRBD1. The CDR3 spans 16 residues. Germline CDR1 reads SGHAT; CDR2 reads FQNNGV. Trimming at V came to 1 base and at J to 3 bases, leaving 8 bases not matched to a gene. CDR3 sequence reads: CASSLGAGTGYYEQYF. The CDR3, as DNA: TGTGCCAGCAGCTTAGGGGCCGGGACAGGATACTACGAGCAGTACTTC.

This clone was seen once. No conserved phenylalanine or tryptophan is present at the end of the CDR3, so a read error is the likely explanation. The limits of the CDR3 on the DNA are not certain, so only TCRdb's listed CDR3 is given. The rearrangement joins TRBV15 to TRBJ2-7; TRBD2 is the table's D call, not checked against the DNA. CDR1 and CDR2 (germline): LNHNV, YYDKDF (reference sequence). The CDR3 spans 12 amino acids, including both terminal residues. The CDR3 region is CATSRSSAIKSI.

This clone was counted a few times. The rearrangement links TRBV5-1 to TRBJ2-2; D unresolved. V was shortened by 0 bases and J by 0 bases, with 6 bases between the two germline ends. The CDR3 is made up of 15 amino acids. Germline CDR1 is SGHRS and CDR2 is YFSETQ. The CDR3 here is CASSLEQPNTGELFF. The CDR3, as DNA: TGCGCCAGCAGCTTGGAACAGCCGAACACCGGGGAGCTGTTTTTT.

This chain links TRBV19 with TRBJ1-3, with D possibly being TRBD1 (6 bases). The germline V gene has CDR1 LNHDA and CDR2 SQIVND (reference sequence). V was clipped by 8 bases and J by 0 bases, with 11 bases between them. The length of the CDR3 is 14 residues. DNA of the CDR3: TGTGCCAGTCTTGGCAGGGGCTCTGGAAACACCATATATTTT. Its translation: CASLGRGSGNTIYF.

The chain has TRBV11-2 and TRBJ1-1; 9 positions agree with TRBD1. The V gene end was trimmed by 4 bases and the J gene end by 8 bases; junction bases not matched to a gene: 5. This CDR3 has 13 residues. Germline V gives CDR1 SGHAT, CDR2 FQNNGV. The chain's CDR3 is CASSSDRGSEAFF. The CDR3 region has the DNA TGTGCCAGCAGCTCAGACAGGGGGTCCGAAGCTTTCTTT.